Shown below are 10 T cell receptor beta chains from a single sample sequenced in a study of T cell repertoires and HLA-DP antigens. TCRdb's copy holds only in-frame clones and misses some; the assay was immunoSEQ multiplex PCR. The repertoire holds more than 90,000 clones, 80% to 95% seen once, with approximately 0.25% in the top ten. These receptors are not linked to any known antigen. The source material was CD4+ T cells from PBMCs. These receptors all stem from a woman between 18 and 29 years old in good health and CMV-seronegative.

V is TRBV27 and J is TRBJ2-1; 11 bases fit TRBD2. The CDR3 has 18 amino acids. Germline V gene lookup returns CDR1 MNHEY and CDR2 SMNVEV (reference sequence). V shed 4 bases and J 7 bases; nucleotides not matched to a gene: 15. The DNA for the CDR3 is TGTGCCAGCAGTTCCCGGCAGCGGGTAGCGGGAGGGCCAAATGAGCAGTTCTTC. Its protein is CASSSRQRVAGGPNEQFF.

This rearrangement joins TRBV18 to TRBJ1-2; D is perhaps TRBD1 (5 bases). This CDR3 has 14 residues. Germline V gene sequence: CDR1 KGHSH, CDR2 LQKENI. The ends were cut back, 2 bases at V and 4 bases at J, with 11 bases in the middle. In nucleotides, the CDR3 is TGTGCCAGCTCACCAGGCAGGGAGTCCTATGGCTACACCTTC. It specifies CASSPGRESYGYTF.

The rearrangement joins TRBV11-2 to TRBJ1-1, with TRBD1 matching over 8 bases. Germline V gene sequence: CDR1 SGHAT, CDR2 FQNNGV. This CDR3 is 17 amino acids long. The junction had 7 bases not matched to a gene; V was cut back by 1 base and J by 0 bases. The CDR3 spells CASSLVGQGLMNTEAFF. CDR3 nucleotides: TGTGCCAGCAGCTTAGTCGGACAGGGACTTATGAACACTGAAGCTTTCTTT.

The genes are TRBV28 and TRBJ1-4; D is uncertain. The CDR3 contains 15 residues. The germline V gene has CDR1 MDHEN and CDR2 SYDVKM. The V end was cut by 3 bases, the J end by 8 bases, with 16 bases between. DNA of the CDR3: TGTGCCAGCAGTTTTCCCGGACGCGGGAGGGAAAAACTGTTTTTT. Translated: CASSFPGRGREKLFF.

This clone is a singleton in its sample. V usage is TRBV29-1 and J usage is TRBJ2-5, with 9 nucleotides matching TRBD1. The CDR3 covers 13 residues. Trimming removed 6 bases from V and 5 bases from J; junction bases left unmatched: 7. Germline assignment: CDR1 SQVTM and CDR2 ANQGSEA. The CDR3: CSVDRGLGETQYF. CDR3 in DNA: TGCAGCGTGGACAGGGGCCTCGGGGAGACCCAGTACTTC.

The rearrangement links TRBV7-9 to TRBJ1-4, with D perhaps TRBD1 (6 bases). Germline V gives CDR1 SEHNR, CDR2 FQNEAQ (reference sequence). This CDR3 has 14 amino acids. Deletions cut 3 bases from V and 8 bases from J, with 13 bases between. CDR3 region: CASSLGGLIEKLFF. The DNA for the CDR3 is TGTGCCAGCAGCTTGGGGGGGCTAATCGAAAAACTGTTTTTT.

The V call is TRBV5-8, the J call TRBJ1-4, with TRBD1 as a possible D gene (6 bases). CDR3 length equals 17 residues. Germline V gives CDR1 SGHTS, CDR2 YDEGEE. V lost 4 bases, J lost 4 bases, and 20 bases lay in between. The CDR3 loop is CASSPRDKDPFNEKLFF. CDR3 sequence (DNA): TGTGCCAGCAGCCCTCGGGACAAGGACCCTTTTAATGAAAAACTGTTTTTT.

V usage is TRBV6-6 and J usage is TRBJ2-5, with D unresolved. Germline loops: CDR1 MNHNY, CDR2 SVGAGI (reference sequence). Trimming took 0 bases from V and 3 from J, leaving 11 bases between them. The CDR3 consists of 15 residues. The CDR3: CASSYSRRKEETQYF. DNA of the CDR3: TGTGCCAGCAGTTACTCGAGACGGAAAGAAGAGACCCAGTACTTC.

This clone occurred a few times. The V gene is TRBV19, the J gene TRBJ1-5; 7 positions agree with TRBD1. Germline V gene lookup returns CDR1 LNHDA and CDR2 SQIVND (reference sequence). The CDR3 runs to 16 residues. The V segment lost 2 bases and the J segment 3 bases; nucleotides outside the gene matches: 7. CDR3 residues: CASSIYQGGINQPQHF. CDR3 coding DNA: TGTGCCAGTAGTATATATCAGGGGGGTATCAATCAGCCCCAGCATTTT.

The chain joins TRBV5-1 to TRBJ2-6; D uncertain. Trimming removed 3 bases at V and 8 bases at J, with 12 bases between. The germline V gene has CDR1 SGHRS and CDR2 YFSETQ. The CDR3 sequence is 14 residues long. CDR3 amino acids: CASSSESITNVLTF. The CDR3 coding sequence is TGCGCCAGCAGCTCAGAGAGTATCACCAACGTCCTGACTTTC. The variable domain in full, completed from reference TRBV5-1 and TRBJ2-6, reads KAGVTQTPRYLIKTRGQQVTLSCSPISGHRSVSWYQQTPGQGLQFLFEYFSETQRNKGNFPGRFSGRQFSNSRSEMNVSTLELGDSALYLCASSSESITNVLTFGAGSRLTVL.